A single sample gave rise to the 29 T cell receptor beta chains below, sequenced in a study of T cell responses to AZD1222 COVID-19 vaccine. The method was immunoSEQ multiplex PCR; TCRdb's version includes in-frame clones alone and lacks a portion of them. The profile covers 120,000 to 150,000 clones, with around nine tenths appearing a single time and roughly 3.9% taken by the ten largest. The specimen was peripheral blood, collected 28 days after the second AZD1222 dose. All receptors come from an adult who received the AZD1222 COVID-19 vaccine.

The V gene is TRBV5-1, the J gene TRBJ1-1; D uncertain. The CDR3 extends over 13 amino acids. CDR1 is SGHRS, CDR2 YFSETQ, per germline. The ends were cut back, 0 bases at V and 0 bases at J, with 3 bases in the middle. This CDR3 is CASSLDMNTEAFF. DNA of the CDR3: TGCGCCAGCAGCTTGGATATGAACACTGAAGCTTTCTTT. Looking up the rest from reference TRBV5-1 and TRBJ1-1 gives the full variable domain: KAGVTQTPRYLIKTRGQQVTLSCSPISGHRSVSWYQQTPGQGLQFLFEYFSETQRNKGNFPGRFSGRQFSNSRSEMNVSTLELGDSALYLCASSLDMNTEAFFGQGTRLTVV.

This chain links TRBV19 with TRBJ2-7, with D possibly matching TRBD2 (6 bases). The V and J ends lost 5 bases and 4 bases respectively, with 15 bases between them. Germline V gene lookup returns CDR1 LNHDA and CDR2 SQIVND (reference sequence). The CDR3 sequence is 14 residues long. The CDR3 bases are TGTGCCAGTAGTCCCTCGGGACTGTCATACGAGCAGTACTTC. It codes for CASSPSGLSYEQYF.

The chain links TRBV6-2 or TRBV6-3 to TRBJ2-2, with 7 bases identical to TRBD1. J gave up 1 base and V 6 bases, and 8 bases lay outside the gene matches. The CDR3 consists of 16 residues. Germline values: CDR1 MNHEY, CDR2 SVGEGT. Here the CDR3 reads CASSRQGTMNTGELFF. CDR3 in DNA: TGTGCCAGCAGCAGACAGGGCACGATGAACACCGGGGAGCTGTTTTTT.

CDR3 coding DNA: TGTGCCAGCAGACCACAGGGAAACACCATATATTTT. Its translation is CASRPQGNTIYF. The chain joins TRBV6-6 to TRBJ1-3, with no clear D. CDR3 length equals 12 residues. V lost 6 bases and J lost 4, with 7 bases in between. Germline CDR1 is MNHNY and CDR2 is SVGAGI (reference sequence).

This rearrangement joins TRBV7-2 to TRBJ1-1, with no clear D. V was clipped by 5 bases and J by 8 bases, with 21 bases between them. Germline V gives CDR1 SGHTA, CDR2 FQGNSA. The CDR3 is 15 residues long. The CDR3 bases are TGTGCCAGCAGCACCAGATACGACGGAGCTCGGGAAGCTTTCTTT. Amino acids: CASSTRYDGAREAFF.

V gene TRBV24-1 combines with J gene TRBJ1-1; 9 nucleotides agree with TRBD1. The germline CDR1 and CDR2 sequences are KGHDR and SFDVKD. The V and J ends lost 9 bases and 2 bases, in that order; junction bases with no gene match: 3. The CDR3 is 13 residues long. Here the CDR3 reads CATRGQGNTEAFF. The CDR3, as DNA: TGTGCCACCCGGGGACAGGGTAACACTGAAGCTTTCTTT.

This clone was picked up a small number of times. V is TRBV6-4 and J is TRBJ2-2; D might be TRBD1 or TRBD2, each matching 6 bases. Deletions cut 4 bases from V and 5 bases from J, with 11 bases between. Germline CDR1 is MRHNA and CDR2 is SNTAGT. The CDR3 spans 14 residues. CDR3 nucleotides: TGTGCCAGCAGTGCCGGGGGCACTACCGGGGAGCTGTTTTTT. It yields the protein CASSAGGTTGELFF.

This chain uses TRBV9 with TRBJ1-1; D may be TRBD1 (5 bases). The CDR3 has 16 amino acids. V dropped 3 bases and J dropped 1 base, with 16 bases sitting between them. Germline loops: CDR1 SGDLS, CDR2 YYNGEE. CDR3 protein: CASSGRGLNQNTEAFF. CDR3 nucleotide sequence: TGTGCCAGCAGCGGGAGGGGACTGAACCAGAACACTGAAGCTTTCTTT.

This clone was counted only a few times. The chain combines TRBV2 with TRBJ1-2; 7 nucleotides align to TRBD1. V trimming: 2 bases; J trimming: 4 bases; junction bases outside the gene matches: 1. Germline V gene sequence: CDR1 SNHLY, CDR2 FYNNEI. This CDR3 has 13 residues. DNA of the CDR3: TGTGCCAGCAGTGAATCAGGGGGCTATGGCTACACCTTC. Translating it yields CASSESGGYGYTF.

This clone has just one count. Here the CDR3 reads CASTQQGNYEQYF. The DNA of the CDR3 is TGTGCCAGCACCCAACAGGGGAACTACGAGCAGTACTTC. The chain carries TRBV28 and TRBJ2-7; TRBD1 aligns across 7 bases. With 7 bases clipped from V and 3 bases from J, the junction kept 6 bases outside the gene matches. CDR1 MDHEN and CDR2 SYDVKM come from the germline V gene. The CDR3 is made up of 13 amino acids.

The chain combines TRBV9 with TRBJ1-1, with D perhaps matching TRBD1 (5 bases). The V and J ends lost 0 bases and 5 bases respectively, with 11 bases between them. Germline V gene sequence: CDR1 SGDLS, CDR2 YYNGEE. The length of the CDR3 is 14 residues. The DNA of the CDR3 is TGTGCCAGCAGCGTAGGAGGGGAGCCTACTGAAGCTTTCTTT. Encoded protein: CASSVGGEPTEAFF.

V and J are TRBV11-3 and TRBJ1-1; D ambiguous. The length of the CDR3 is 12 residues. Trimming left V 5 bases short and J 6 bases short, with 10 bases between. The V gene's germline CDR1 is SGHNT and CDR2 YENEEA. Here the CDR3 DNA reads TGTGCCAGCAGCCAAACCGGGGCTGAAGCTTTCTTT. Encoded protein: CASSQTGAEAFF.

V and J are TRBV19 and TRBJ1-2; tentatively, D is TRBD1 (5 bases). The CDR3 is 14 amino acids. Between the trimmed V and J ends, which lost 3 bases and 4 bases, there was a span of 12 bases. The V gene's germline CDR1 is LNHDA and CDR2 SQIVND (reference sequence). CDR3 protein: CASSIAGATYGYTF. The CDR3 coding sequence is TGTGCCAGTAGTATCGCCGGGGCTACCTATGGCTACACCTTC.

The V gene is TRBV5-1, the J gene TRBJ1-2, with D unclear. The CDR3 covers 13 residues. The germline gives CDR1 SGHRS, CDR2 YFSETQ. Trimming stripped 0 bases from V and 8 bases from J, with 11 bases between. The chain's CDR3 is CASSLDERRGYTF. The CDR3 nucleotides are TGCGCCAGCAGCTTGGACGAGAGGCGCGGCTACACCTTC.

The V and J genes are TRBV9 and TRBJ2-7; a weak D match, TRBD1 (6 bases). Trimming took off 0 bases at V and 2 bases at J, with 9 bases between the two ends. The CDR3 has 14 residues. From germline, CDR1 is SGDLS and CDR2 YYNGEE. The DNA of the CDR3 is TGTGCCAGCAGCGTAGGGAAGGGGGCCTACGAGCAGTACTTC. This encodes CASSVGKGAYEQYF.

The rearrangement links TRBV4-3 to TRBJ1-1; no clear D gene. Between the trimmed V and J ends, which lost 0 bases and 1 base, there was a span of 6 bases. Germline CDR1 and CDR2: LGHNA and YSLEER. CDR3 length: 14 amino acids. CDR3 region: CASSQDRPNTEAFF. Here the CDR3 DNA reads TGCGCCAGCAGCCAAGATAGACCGAACACTGAAGCTTTCTTT.

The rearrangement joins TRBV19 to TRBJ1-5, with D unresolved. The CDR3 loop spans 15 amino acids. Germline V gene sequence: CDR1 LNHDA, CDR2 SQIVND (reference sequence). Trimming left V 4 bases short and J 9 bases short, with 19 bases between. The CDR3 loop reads CASSTPTERASPQHF. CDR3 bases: TGTGCCAGTAGTACCCCCACGGAGAGGGCCTCGCCCCAGCATTTT.

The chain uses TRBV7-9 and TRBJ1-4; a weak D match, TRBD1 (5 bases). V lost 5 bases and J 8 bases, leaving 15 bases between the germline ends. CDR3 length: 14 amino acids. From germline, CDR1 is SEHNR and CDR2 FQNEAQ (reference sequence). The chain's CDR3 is CASSQYSRGEKLFF. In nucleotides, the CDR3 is TGTGCCAGCAGCCAATACTCTAGGGGCGAAAAACTGTTTTTT.

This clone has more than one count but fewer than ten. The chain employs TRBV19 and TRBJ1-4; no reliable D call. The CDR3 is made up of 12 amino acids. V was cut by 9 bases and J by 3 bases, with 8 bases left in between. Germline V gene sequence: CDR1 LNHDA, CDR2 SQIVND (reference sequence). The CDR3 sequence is CARPSPNEKLFF. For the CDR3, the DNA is TGTGCCAGACCGTCCCCTAATGAAAAACTGTTTTTT. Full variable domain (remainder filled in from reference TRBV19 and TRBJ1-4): DGGITQSPKYLFRKEGQNVTLSCEQNLNHDAMYWYRQDPGQGLRLIYYSQIVNDFQKGDIAEGYSVSREKKESFPLTVTSAQKNPTAFYLCARPSPNEKLFFGSGTQLSVL.

The CDR3 region has the DNA TGTGCCAGCAGTAAACTGACAGGGGAGGAGACCCAGTACTTC. Its protein is CASSKLTGEETQYF. The J gene is TRBJ2-5, the V gene TRBV6-5; TRBD1 matches at 8 bases. The CDR3 length is 14 residues. J was trimmed by 5 bases and V by 5 bases; bases with no gene match: 7. Germline V gene data show CDR1 as MNHEY and CDR2 as SVGAGI.

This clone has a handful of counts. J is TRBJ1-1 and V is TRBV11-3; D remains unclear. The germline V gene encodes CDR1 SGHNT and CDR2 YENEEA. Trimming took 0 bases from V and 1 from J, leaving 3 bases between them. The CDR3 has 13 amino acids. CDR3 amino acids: CASSLEQNTEAFF. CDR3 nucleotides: TGTGCCAGCAGCTTAGAGCAGAACACTGAAGCTTTCTTT.

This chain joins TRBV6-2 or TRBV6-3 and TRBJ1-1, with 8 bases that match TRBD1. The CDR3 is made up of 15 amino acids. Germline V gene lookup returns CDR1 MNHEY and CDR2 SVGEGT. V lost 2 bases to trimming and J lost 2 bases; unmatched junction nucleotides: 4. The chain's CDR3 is CASSYRGQGNTEAFF. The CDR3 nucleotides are TGTGCCAGCAGTTACCGAGGACAGGGAAACACTGAAGCTTTCTTT.

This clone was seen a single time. The CDR3 protein is CASSFDGAGEQYF. The DNA of the CDR3 is TGTGCCAGCAGCTTCGATGGGGCAGGGGAGCAGTACTTC. The rearrangement uses TRBV11-3 and TRBJ2-7, with a weak D call TRBD1 (5 bases). Germline lookup yields CDR1 SGHNT and CDR2 YENEEA. The V gene lost 3 bases and the J gene lost 7 bases, with 13 bases spanning the gap. The CDR3 extends over 13 amino acids.

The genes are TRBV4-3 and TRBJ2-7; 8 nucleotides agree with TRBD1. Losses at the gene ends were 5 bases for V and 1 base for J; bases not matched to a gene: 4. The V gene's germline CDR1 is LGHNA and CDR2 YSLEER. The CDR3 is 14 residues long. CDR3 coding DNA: TGCGCCAGCAGCTTCCGGACAGGGTCCTACGAGCAGTACTTC. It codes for CASSFRTGSYEQYF.

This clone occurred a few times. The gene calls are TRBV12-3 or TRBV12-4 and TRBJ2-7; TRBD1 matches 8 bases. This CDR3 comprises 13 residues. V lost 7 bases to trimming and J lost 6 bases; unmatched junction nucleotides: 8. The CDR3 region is CASTVRQGREQYF. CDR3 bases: TGTGCCAGCACCGTCCGACAGGGGCGCGAGCAGTACTTC.

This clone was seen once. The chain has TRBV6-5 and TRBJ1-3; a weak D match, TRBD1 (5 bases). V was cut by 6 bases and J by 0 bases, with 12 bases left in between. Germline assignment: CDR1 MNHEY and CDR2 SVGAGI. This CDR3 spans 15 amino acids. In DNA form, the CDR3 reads TGTGCCAGCAGGAAAGCAGGGCCCTCTGGAAACACCATATATTTT. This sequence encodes CASRKAGPSGNTIYF.

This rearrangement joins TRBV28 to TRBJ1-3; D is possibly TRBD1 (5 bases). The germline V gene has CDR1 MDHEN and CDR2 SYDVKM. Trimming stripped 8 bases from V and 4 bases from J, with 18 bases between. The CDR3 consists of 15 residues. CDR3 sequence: CASYRRGTGGNTIYF. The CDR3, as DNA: TGTGCCAGCTACCGCCGGGGGACGGGAGGAAACACCATATATTTT.

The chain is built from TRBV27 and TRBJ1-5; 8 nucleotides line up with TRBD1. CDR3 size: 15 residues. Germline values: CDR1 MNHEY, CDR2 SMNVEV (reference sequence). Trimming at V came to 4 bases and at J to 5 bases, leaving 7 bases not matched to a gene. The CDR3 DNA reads TGTGCCAGCAGTTCCCACGGGACAGGATATCAGCCCCAGCATTTT. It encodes CASSSHGTGYQPQHF.

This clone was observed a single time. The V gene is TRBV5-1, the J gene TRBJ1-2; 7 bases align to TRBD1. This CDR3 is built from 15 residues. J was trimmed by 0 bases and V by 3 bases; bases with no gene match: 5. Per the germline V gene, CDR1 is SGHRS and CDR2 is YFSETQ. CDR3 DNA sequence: TGCGCCAGCAGCTCCTGGGACAGTCCTAACTATGGCTACACCTTC. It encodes CASSSWDSPNYGYTF. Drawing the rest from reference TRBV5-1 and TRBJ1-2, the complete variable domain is KAGVTQTPRYLIKTRGQQVTLSCSPISGHRSVSWYQQTPGQGLQFLFEYFSETQRNKGNFPGRFSGRQFSNSRSEMNVSTLELGDSALYLCASSSWDSPNYGYTFGSGTRLTVV.